This entry is about one TCR beta chain. Its antigen is as yet unknown. Trimming pared 5 bases from V and 1 base from J, leaving 12 bases between. Germline loops: CDR1 SNHLY, CDR2 FYNNEI. The CDR3 sequence is 15 residues long. These data come from a study of cytomegalovirus exposure and HLA in healthy donors. Broader study findings: For cytomegalovirus status, the classifier reportedly gave diagnoses with high specificity and sensitivity. In the approximately 120 validation repertoires, a later analysis found that first-cohort TCR clusters tended to co-occur. In vitro assays verified that three CMV-associated chains recognized CMV antigens specifically.

Data came from immunoSEQ multiplex PCR; TCRdb stores just in-frame clones and leaves some out. The top ten clones hold 0.83% of a sample with about 360,000 clones, roughly 85% of them seen once. Sequenced material: PBMCs. The clonotype comes from a woman aged 18 to 35 in good health and CMV-seronegative. The chain uses TRBV2 and TRBJ1-5; perhaps TRBD1 as D (6 bases). For the CDR3, the DNA is TGTGCCAGCAGTAAAACAGGGAACAGCAATCAGCCCCAGCATTTT. The encoded protein is CASSKTGNSNQPQHF.